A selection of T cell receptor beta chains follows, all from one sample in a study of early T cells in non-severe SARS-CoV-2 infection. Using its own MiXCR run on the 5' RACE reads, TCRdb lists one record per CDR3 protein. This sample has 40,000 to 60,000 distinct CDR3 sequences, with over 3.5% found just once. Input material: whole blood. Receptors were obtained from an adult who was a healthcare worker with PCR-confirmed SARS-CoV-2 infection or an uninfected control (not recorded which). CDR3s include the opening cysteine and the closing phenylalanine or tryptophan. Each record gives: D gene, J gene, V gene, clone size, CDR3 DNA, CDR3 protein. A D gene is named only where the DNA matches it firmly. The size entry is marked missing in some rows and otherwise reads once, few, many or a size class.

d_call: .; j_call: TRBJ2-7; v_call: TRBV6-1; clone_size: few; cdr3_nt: TGTGCCAGCAGCCGACTGGGGGTCCCACTCTCCTACGAGCAGTACTTC; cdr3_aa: CASSRLGVPLSYEQYF
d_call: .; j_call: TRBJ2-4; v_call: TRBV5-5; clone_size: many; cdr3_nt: TGTGCCAGCAGCTTGGCCGAGGGGGTTGGGAAAAACATTCAGTACTTC; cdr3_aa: CASSLAEGVGKNIQYF
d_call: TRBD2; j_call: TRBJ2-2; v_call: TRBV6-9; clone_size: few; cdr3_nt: TGTGCCAGCAGTCGTTTACTCGCACTAGCGGGGGGGCCCGAACACCCCGGGGAGCTGTTTTTT; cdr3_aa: CASSRLLALAGGPEHPGELFF
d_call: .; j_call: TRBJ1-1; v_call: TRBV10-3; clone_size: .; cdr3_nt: TGTGCCATCAGCGAGGCCGCATCCGGCGTTGGAACTGAAGCTTTCTTT; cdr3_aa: CAISEAASGVGTEAFF
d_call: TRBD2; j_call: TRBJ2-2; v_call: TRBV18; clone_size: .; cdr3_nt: TGTGCCAGCTCACCACCCAGCGGGGGGGCCGACACCGGGGAGCTGTTTTTT; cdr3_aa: CASSPPSGGADTGELFF
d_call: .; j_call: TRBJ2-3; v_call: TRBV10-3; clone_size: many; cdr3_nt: TGTGCCATCAATGACTTCACAGATACGCAGTATTTT; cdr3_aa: CAINDFTDTQYF
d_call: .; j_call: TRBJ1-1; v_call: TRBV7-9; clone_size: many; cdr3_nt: TGTGCCAGCAGCAAGCCCCAAGGGAACACTGAAGCTTTCTTT; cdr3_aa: CASSKPQGNTEAFF
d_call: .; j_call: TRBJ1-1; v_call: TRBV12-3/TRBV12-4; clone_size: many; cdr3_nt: TGTGCCAGCAGCCCCCGGAAGGACGGGAGCGCTTTCTTT; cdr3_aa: CASSPRKDGSAFF
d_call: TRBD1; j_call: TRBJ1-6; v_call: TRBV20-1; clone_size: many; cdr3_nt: TGCAGTGCTAGAAGGGACAGGGATTCACCCCTCCACTTT; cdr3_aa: CSARRDRDSPLHF
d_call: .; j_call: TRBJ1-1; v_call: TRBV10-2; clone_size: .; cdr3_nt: TGCGCCAGCAGTGAGTCGATCTGGCAACTGAACACTGAAGCTTTCTTT; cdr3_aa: CASSESIWQLNTEAFF
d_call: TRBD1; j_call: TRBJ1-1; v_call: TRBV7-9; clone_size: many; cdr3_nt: TGTGCCAGCACCTTTCCGGAGACAGGGACCCCTGAAGCTTTCTTT; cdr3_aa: CASTFPETGTPEAFF
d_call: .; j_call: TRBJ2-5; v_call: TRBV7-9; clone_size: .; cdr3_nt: TGTGCCAGCAGCTTACTGAGGGGGCAAGAGACCCAGTACTTC; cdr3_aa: CASSLLRGQETQYF
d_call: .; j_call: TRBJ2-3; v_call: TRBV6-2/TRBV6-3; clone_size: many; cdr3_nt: TGTGCCAGCAGCCAACTCCGGACAGATACGCAGTATTTT; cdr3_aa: CASSQLRTDTQYF
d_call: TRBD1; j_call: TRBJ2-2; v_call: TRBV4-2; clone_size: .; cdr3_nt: TGTGCCAGCAGTGGACAGGGTTCCGGGGAGCTGTTTTTT; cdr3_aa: CASSGQGSGELFF
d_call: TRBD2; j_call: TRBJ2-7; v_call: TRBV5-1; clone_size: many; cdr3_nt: TGCGCCAGCAGCTTGGGGGCCAGCGGGAGTTACGAGCAGTACTTC; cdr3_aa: CASSLGASGSYEQYF
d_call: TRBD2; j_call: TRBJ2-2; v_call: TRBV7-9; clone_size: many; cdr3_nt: TGTGCCAGCAGCTTACTTCCGGGACTAGCGGCGAACACCGGGGAGCTGTTTTTT; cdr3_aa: CASSLLPGLAANTGELFF
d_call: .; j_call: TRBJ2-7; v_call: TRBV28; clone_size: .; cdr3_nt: TGTGCCACCGACAGGACGTCCACCTACGAGCAGTACTTC; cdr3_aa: CATDRTSTYEQYF
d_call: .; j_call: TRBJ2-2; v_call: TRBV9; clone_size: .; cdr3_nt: TGTGCCAGCAGCGTAGGGGGGGCCCTCACCGGGGAGCTGTTTTTT; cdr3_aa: CASSVGGALTGELFF
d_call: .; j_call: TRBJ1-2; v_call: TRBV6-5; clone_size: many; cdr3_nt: TGTGCCAGCAGTTACGGGCAGGCGGTTGGCTACACCTTC; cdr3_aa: CASSYGQAVGYTF
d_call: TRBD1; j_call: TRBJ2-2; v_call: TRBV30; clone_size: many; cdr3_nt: TGTGCCTGGACCCCACAGACTCCCTCACTGGGACAGGGGTCCAACGGGGAGCTGTTTTTT; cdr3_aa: CAWTPQTPSLGQGSNGELFF
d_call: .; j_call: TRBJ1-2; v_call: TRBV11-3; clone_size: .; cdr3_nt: TGTGCCAGCAGCCAGCAAACAGGGCTCGGCTACACCTTC; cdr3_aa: CASSQQTGLGYTF
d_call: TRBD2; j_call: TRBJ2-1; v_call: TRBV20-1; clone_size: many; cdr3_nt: TGCAGTGCCTTACTAGCGGAGGTTTACAATGAGCAGTTCTTC; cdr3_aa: CSALLAEVYNEQFF
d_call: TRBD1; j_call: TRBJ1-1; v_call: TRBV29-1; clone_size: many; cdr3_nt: TGCAGCGGTGGGGGACAGGAGGACACTGAAGCTTTCTTT; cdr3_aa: CSGGGQEDTEAFF